The T cell receptor beta chain under discussion was sequenced for a study of cytomegalovirus exposure and HLA in healthy donors. The CDR3 is made up of 14 amino acids. Germline-derived CDR1 and CDR2 are LNHNV and YYDKDF (reference sequence). V was shortened by 0 bases and J by 6 bases, with 8 bases between the two germline ends. Use of 60 Vbeta and 13 Jbeta primers characterized the PCR. Profiled with immunoSEQ multiplex PCR; TCRdb holds only in-frame clones, not every one. The sample gives about 94,000 clones, around 66% of which show up once; about 3.8% is in the top ten. The sequence derives from a man aged 25 to 40 in good health and CMV-seronegative. Sequenced: PBMCs. The V call is TRBV15, the J call TRBJ2-2, with no clear D. CDR3 nucleotide sequence: TGTGCCACCAGCAGAGATCTTGTCTCCGGGGAGCTGTTTTTT. It encodes CATSRDLVSGELFF.